The 25 T cell receptor beta chains below come from one sample, sequenced in a study of cytomegalovirus exposure and HLA in healthy donors. PCR employed 60 Vbeta and 13 Jbeta primers. Method: immunoSEQ multiplex PCR; TCRdb's copy keeps in-frame clones and lacks some. The profile shows 200,000 to 250,000 clones, 75% to 85% of them singletons. Source material: PBMCs. All receptors come from a woman aged 55-75 years in good health and CMV-seropositive.

The genes are TRBV7-2 and TRBJ1-4; D possibly corresponds to TRBD1 (5 bases). This CDR3 region has 14 residues. Germline CDR1 and CDR2: SGHTA and FQGNSA. V was clipped by 2 bases and J by 12 bases, with 16 bases between them. This chain's CDR3 is CASSLQGRGRELFF. The CDR3 DNA sequence: TGTGCCAGCAGCTTACAGGGTCGCGGGAGGGAACTGTTTTTT.

This clone was detected once. At one boundary the junction diverges from the germline segment, which might be a read error. The chain couples TRBV7-9 to TRBJ2-7; 12 positions match TRBD1. CDR1 and CDR2 (germline): SEHNR, FQNEAQ (reference sequence). CDR3 length: 16 amino acids. The CDR3: CSSSPNGGQGAYEQYF. CDR3 nucleotides: TGTTCCAGCAGCCCTAACGGGGGACAGGGGGCTTACGAGCAGTACTTC.

The chain links TRBV5-4 to TRBJ2-1; TRBD1 might be the D (7 bases). Trimming cost V 4 bases and J 4 bases, with 15 bases left between them. The length of the CDR3 is 15 residues. CDR1 is SGHNT and CDR2 is YYREEE in the germline V gene (reference sequence). CDR3 region: CASSQPTGRYNEQFF. The CDR3 DNA is TGTGCCAGCAGCCAACCGACAGGGAGGTACAATGAGCAGTTCTTC.

This rearrangement joins TRBV9 to TRBJ1-1; 12 positions match TRBD1. This CDR3 spans 18 amino acids. Looked up from germline, CDR1 is SGDLS and CDR2 is YYNGEE. The junction had 10 bases not matched to a gene; V was cut back by 0 bases and J by 4 bases. CDR3 in DNA: TGTGCCAGCAGCGTAGCGGGAGGGACAGGGGGCTTCGGCACTGAAGCTTTCTTT. Translation: CASSVAGGTGGFGTEAFF.

The gene calls are TRBV5-4 and TRBJ1-1, with TRBD1 matching 8 bases. This CDR3 comprises 13 residues. CDR1 is SGHNT, CDR2 YYREEE, per germline (reference sequence). The V and J ends lost 4 bases and 3 bases, in that order; junction bases with no gene match: 2. CDR3 DNA: TGTGCCAGCAGCGGGGGACAGGACACTGAAGCTTTCTTT. This gives the protein CASSGGQDTEAFF.

This clone came up once. V is TRBV11-2 and J is TRBJ2-1; D is unresolved. Germline V gene lookup returns CDR1 SGHAT and CDR2 FQNNGV. V was pared by 5 bases and J by 8 bases, with 10 bases between. CDR3 length equals 12 residues. CDR3 sequence: CASSLNVDEQFF. CDR3 nucleotide sequence: TGTGCCAGCAGCCTCAACGTAGATGAGCAGTTCTTC. The entire variable domain, with the rest obtained from reference TRBV11-2 and TRBJ2-1, is as follows: EAGVAQSPRYKIIEKRQSVAFWCNPISGHATLYWYQQILGQGPKLLIQFQNNGVVDDSQLPKDRFSAERLKGVDSTLKIQPAKLEDSAVYLCASSLNVDEQFFGPGTRLTVL.

The V call is TRBV19, the J call TRBJ1-1; D is ambiguous. The CDR3 runs 12 residues. Trimming shortened V by 10 bases and J by 0 bases, and 9 bases separated the two germline ends. Germline V CDR1 and CDR2: LNHDA, SQIVND (reference sequence). Written as DNA, the CDR3 is TGTGCCACGGCAGACATGAACACTGAAGCTTTCTTT. It is translated as CATADMNTEAFF.

This chain links TRBV19 with TRBJ2-3; 7 nucleotides align to TRBD2. Germline-derived CDR1 and CDR2 are LNHDA and SQIVND (reference sequence). The trim removed 3 bases at V and 1 base at J, leaving 1 base unmatched. CDR3 length equals 14 residues. CDR3 in amino acids: CASSILAGTDTQYF. The CDR3 DNA is TGTGCCAGTAGTATCCTAGCGGGCACAGATACGCAGTATTTT. The variable domain in full, with the rest retrieved from reference TRBV19 and TRBJ2-3, is DGGITQSPKYLFRKEGQNVTLSCEQNLNHDAMYWYRQDPGQGLRLIYYSQIVNDFQKGDIAEGYSVSREKKESFPLTVTSAQKNPTAFYLCASSILAGTDTQYFGPGTRLTVL.

The chain uses TRBV7-8 and TRBJ1-1; 8 nucleotides align to TRBD1. The CDR3 contains 17 residues. The germline gives CDR1 SGHVS, CDR2 FQNEAQ. J lost 5 bases, V lost 5 bases, and 16 bases had no gene match. Here the CDR3 DNA reads TGTGCCAGCAGCCCGCGGACAGGGCCCTCGGGTTGGACTGAAGCTTTCTTT. Residues: CASSPRTGPSGWTEAFF. The whole variable domain, remainder taken from reference TRBV7-8 and TRBJ1-1, is GAGVSQSPRYKVAKRGQDVALRCDPISGHVSLFWYQQALGQGPEFLTYFQNEAQLDKSGLPSDRFFAERPEGSVSTLKIQRTQQEDSAVYLCASSPRTGPSGWTEAFFGQGTRLTVV.

The rearrangement uses TRBV5-1 and TRBJ2-5; 10 positions match TRBD2. V was clipped by 0 bases and J by 4 bases; unmatched bases: 6. The germline CDR1 and CDR2 sequences are SGHRS and YFSETQ. The CDR3 loop spans 16 amino acids. The CDR3 reads CASSLARGLAAETQYF. The CDR3 nucleotides read TGCGCCAGCAGCTTGGCCCGCGGACTAGCGGCAGAGACCCAGTACTTC.

This clone appeared once. The J gene is TRBJ2-5, the V gene TRBV19; 7 nucleotides align to TRBD2. Germline CDR1 LNHDA, CDR2 SQIVND (reference sequence). The length of the CDR3 is 15 residues. Trimming removed 7 bases from V and 7 bases from J; junction bases left unmatched: 15. CDR3 sequence reads: CASMGQGGSIGTQYF. In nucleotides, the CDR3 is TGTGCCAGTATGGGTCAGGGAGGGTCGATTGGGACCCAGTACTTC.

The rearrangement links TRBV5-1 to TRBJ2-3, with D maybe TRBD1 (5 bases). This CDR3 spans 14 amino acids. Per the germline V gene, CDR1 is SGHRS and CDR2 is YFSETQ. Trimming pared 0 bases from V and 2 bases from J, leaving 7 bases between. In nucleotides, the CDR3 is TGCGCCAGCAGCTTGGGACAGTCCACAGATACGCAGTATTTT. The encoded protein is CASSLGQSTDTQYF.

This chain links TRBV5-4 with TRBJ1-2; TRBD1 might be the D (6 bases). This CDR3 contains 14 residues. The V and J ends lost 7 bases and 6 bases respectively, with 19 bases between them. The germline V gene encodes CDR1 SGHNT and CDR2 YYREEE (reference sequence). Here the CDR3 reads CASSISGGGNGYTF. In DNA form, the CDR3 reads TGTGCCAGCTCCATCTCGGGAGGGGGTAATGGCTACACCTTC. Variable domain in full (rest from reference TRBV5-4 and TRBJ1-2): ETGVTQSPTHLIKTRGQQVTLRCSSQSGHNTVSWYQQALGQGPQFIFQYYREEENGRGNFPPRFSGLQFPNYSSELNVNALELDDSALYLCASSISGGGNGYTFGSGTRLTVV.

The V and J genes are TRBV18 and TRBJ2-1; 7 nucleotides line up with TRBD1. V lost 1 base to trimming and J lost 6 bases; unmatched junction nucleotides: 3. Germline V CDR1 and CDR2: KGHSH, LQKENI. The CDR3 spans 14 residues. The CDR3 spells CASSPRQGVNEQFF. The CDR3, as DNA: TGTGCCAGCTCACCACGACAGGGTGTCAATGAGCAGTTCTTC.

V usage is TRBV7-3 and J usage is TRBJ1-2; D remains ambiguous. Germline CDR1 SGHTA, CDR2 FQGTGA. The CDR3 covers 15 residues. V dropped 1 base and J dropped 0 bases, with 9 bases sitting between them. Here the CDR3 reads CASSLMAGANYGYTF. The CDR3 nucleotides read TGTGCCAGCAGCTTAATGGCGGGAGCTAACTATGGCTACACCTTC.

The chain combines TRBV21-1 with TRBJ2-2; the DNA was not used to check the table's D call, TRBD2. TRBV21-1 is marked as a pseudogene. The CDR3 contains 16 residues. In DNA form, the CDR3 reads TGTGCCAGCAGCAAAATTCCCCTACGGGGCACCGGGGAGCTGTTTTTT. It specifies CASSKIPLRGTGELFF.

V usage is TRBV5-1 and J usage is TRBJ2-1; weak D call: TRBD1 (5 bases). The CDR3 has 12 residues. The V and J ends lost 4 bases and 8 bases respectively, with 10 bases between them. Germline values: CDR1 SGHRS, CDR2 YFSETQ. This CDR3 reads CASSQGVDEQFF. DNA of the CDR3: TGCGCCAGCAGCCAGGGCGTGGATGAGCAGTTCTTC.

The V gene is TRBV6-5, the J gene TRBJ1-2, with D tentatively TRBD1 (5 bases). Trimming took 5 bases from V and 5 from J, leaving 9 bases between them. The CDR3 length is 12 residues. CDR1 is MNHEY, CDR2 SVGAGI, per germline. Here the CDR3 DNA reads TGTGCCAGCAGTGGGAGGGGTTATGGCTACACCTTC. As protein: CASSGRGYGYTF.

The V call is TRBV13, the J call TRBJ2-3; 7 nucleotides align to TRBD2. This CDR3 has 15 amino acids. V was clipped by 4 bases and J by 3 bases; unmatched bases: 7. Germline values: CDR1 PRHDT, CDR2 FYEKMQ (reference sequence). The CDR3 sequence: CASSSLRGSTDTQYF. The CDR3 nucleotides are TGTGCCAGCAGCTCCCTTCGCGGGAGTACAGATACGCAGTATTTT.

The chain links TRBV7-9 to TRBJ2-1; TRBD2 might be the D (5 bases). Between the trimmed V and J ends, which lost 7 bases and 7 bases, there was a span of 11 bases. Germline lookup yields CDR1 SEHNR and CDR2 FQNEAQ (reference sequence). CDR3 length: 12 amino acids. The CDR3 reads CASTSGLNEQFF. CDR3 sequence (DNA): TGTGCCAGCACCTCCGGACTGAATGAGCAGTTCTTC. The complete variable domain, with remaining parts taken from reference TRBV7-9 and TRBJ2-1, reads DTGVSQNPRHKITKRGQNVTFRCDPISEHNRLYWYRQTLGQGPEFLTYFQNEAQLEKSRLLSDRFSAERPKGSFSTLEIQRTEQGDSAMYLCASTSGLNEQFFGPGTRLTVL.

The V gene is TRBV4-1, the J gene TRBJ2-7; D is possibly TRBD1 (5 bases). Trimming removed 5 bases from V and 4 bases from J, with 12 bases in between. Germline CDR1 and CDR2: MGHRA and YSYEKL. The CDR3 extends over 13 amino acids. The CDR3 is CASSKDTQYEQYF. The CDR3 bases are TGCGCCAGCAGCAAGGACACTCAATACGAGCAGTACTTC.

V is TRBV9 and J is TRBJ2-5; 9 bases match TRBD1. Germline V gene data show CDR1 as SGDLS and CDR2 as YYNGEE. The CDR3 has 16 residues. The V segment lost 0 bases and the J segment 2 bases; nucleotides outside the gene matches: 5. The CDR3 protein is CASSVGQGGGQETQYF. CDR3 DNA sequence: TGTGCCAGCAGCGTAGGACAGGGGGGGGGACAAGAGACCCAGTACTTC.

The chain couples TRBV9 to TRBJ1-1; 9 bases align to TRBD1. Germline V CDR1 and CDR2: SGDLS, YYNGEE. CDR3 length equals 15 residues. V lost 0 bases and J lost 6; bases outside the gene matches: 6. DNA for the CDR3: TGTGCCAGCAGCGTAGGGGGACAGGGAGGAGCTGAAGCTTTCTTT. This sequence encodes CASSVGGQGGAEAFF. Using reference TRBV9 and TRBJ1-1 for the parts outside the CDR3, the full variable domain is DSGVTQTPKHLITATGQRVTLRCSPRSGDLSVYWYQQSLDQGLQFLIQYYNGEERAKGNILERFSAQQFPDLHSELNLSSLELGDSALYFCASSVGGQGGAEAFFGQGTRLTVV.

This rearrangement joins TRBV27 to TRBJ2-7, with D maybe TRBD2 (6 bases). Germline CDR1 reads MNHEY; CDR2 reads SMNVEV (reference sequence). The V end lost 6 bases, the J end lost 2 bases, and 17 bases lay between the germline ends. The CDR3 runs to 15 residues. DNA of the CDR3: TGTGCCAGCAGCACCCCCGGACTACAAACCTACGAGCAGTACTTC. Protein sequence: CASSTPGLQTYEQYF.

V gene TRBV28 combines with J gene TRBJ1-2, with D tentatively TRBD1 (5 bases). Germline CDR1 and CDR2: MDHEN and SYDVKM. V was cut by 4 bases and J by 8 bases, with 20 bases left in between. There are 15 residues in the CDR3. CDR3 DNA: TGTGCCAGCAGTTCATCTAACGGCAGGGTAGGGGGCTACACCTTC. As protein: CASSSSNGRVGGYTF.